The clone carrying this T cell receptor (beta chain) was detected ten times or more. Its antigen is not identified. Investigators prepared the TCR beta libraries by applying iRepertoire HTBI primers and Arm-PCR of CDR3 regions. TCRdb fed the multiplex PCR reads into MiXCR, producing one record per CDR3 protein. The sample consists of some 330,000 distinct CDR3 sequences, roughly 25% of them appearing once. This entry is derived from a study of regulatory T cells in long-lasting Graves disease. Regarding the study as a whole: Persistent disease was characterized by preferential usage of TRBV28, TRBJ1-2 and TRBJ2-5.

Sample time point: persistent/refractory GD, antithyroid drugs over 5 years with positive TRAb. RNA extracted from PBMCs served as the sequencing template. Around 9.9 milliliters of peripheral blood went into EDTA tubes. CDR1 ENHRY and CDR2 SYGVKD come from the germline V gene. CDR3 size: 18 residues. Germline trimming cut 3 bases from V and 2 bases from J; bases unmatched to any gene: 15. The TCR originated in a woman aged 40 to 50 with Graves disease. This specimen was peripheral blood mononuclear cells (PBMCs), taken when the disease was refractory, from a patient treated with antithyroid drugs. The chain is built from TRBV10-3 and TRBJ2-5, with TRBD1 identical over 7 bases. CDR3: CAISDFLDRVKEQETQYF. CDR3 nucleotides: TGTGCCATCAGTGACTTCCTCGACAGGGTTAAGGAGCAAGAGACCCAGTACTTC.